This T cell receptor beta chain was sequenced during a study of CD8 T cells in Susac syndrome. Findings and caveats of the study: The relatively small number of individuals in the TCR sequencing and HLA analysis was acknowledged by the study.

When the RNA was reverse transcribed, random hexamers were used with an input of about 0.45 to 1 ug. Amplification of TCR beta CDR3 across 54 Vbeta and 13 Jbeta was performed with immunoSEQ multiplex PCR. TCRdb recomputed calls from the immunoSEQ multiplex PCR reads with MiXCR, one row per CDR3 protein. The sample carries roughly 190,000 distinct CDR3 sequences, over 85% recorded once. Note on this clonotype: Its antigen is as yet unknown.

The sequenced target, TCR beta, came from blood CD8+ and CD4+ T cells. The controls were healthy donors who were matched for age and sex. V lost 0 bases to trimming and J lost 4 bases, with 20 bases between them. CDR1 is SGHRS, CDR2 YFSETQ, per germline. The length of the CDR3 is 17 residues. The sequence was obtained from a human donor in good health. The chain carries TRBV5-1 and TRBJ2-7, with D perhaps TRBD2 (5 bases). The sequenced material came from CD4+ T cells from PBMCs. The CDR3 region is CASSLATGTAEQYEQYF. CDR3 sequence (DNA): TGCGCCAGCAGCTTGGCGACGGGAACGGCGGAACAGTACGAGCAGTACTTC.